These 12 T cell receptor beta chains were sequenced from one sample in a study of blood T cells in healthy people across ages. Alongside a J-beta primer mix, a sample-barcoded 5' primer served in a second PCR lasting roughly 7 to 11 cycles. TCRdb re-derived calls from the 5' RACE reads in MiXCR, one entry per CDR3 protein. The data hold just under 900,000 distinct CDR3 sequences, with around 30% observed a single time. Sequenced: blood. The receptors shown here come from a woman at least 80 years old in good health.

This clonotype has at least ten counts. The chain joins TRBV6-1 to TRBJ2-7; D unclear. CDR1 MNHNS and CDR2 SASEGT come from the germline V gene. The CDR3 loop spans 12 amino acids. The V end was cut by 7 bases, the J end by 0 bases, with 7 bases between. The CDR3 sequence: CASIQSSYEQYF. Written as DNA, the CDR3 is TGTGCCAGCATTCAGTCCTCCTACGAGCAGTACTTC.

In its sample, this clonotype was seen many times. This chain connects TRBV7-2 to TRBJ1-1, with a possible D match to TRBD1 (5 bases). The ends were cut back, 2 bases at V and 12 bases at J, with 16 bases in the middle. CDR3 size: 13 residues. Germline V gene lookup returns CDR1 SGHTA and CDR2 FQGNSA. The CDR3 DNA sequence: TGTGCCAGCAGCTTAAGAGGGCAGGGTTGGCCTTTCTTT. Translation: CASSLRGQGWPFF.

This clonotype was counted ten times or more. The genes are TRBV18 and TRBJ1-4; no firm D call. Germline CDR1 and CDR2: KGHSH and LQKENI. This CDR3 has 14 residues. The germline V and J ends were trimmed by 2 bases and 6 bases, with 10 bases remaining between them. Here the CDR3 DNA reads TGTGCCAGCTCACCAGGCACCCCGGATGAAAAACTGTTTTTT. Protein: CASSPGTPDEKLFF.

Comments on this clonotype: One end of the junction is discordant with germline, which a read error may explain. The CDR3 reads CASSSSRGVNGCTF. In DNA form, the CDR3 reads TGTGCCAGCAGTTCTTCCCGGGGGGTAAATGGCTGCACCTTC. The V call is TRBV6-2 or TRBV6-3, the J call TRBJ1-2; D may be TRBD1 (5 bases). Germline V gives CDR1 MNHEY, CDR2 SVGEGT. This CDR3 is 14 amino acids long.

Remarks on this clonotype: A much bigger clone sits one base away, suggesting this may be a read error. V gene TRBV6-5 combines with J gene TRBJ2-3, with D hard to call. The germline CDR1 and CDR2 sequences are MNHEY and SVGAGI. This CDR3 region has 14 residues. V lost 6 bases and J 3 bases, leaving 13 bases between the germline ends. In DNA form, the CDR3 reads TGTGCCAGCAGGATTAGGGTCCCTACAGATACGCAGTATTTT. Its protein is CASRIRVPTDTQYF.

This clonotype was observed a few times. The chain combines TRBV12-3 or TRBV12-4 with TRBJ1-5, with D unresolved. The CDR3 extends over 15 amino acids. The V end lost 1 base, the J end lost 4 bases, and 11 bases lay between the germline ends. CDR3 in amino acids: CASSLGSGANQPQHF. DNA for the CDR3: TGTGCCAGCAGTTTAGGGTCAGGCGCGAATCAGCCCCAGCATTTT.

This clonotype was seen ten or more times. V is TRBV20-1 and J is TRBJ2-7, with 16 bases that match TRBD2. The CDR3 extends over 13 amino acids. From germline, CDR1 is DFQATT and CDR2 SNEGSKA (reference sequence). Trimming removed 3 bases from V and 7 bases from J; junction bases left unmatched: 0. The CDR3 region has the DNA TGCAGTGCTAGGGGACTAGCGGGGGGGGAGCAGTACTTC. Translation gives CSARGLAGGEQYF.

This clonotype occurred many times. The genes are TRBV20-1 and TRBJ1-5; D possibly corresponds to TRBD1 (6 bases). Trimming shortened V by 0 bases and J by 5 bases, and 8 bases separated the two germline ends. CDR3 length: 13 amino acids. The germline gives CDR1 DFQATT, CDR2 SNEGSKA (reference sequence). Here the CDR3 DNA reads TGCAGTGCTAGAGACGCAGGGGATCAGCCCCAGCATTTT. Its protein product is CSARDAGDQPQHF.

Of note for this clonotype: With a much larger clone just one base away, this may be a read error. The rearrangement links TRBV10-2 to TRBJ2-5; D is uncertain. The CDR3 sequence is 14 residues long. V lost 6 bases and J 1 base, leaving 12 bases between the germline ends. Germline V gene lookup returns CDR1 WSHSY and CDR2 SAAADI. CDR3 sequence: CASRGHRTQETQYF. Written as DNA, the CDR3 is TGCGCCAGCAGGGGTCACAGAACCCAAGAGACCCAGTACTTC.

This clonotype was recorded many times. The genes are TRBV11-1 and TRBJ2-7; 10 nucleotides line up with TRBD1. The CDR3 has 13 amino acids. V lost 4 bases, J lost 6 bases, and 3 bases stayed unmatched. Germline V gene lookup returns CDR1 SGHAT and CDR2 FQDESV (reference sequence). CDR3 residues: CASSSGTGAEQYF. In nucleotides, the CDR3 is TGTGCCAGCAGCTCCGGGACAGGGGCCGAGCAGTACTTC.

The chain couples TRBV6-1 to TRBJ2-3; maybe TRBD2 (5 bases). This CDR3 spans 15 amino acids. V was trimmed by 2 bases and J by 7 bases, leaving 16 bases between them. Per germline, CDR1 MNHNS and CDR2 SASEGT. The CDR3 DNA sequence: TGTGCCAGCAGTGAATCCCTCGGGGAGCTTTATACGCAGTATTTT. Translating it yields CASSESLGELYTQYF.

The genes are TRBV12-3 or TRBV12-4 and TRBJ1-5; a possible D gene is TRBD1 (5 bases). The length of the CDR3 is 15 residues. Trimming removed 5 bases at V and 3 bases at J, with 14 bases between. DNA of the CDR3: TGTGCCAGCAGTGTCTCCAGGGAGAACAATCAGCCCCAGCATTTT. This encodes CASSVSRENNQPQHF.